These 16 T cell receptor beta chains were all obtained from the same sample, sequenced in a study of blood T cell repertoires in COVID-19. The table came from immunoSEQ multiplex PCR; TCRdb's copy has only in-frame clones and leaves some out. The sample lists some 200,000 clones; about 87% were seen once. What was sequenced was PBMCs or T cells enriched from blood (not recorded which). The receptors come from a woman aged 25-40 years who had recovered from COVID-19.

The rearrangement links TRBV9 to TRBJ1-2, with D possibly TRBD1 on 5 matching bases. There are 15 residues in the CDR3. The V end lost 4 bases, the J end lost 6 bases, and 19 bases lay between the germline ends. Germline CDR1 SGDLS, CDR2 YYNGEE. The CDR3 loop is CASSPPVWGRNGYTF. The CDR3 coding sequence is TGTGCCAGCAGCCCACCTGTCTGGGGCCGCAATGGCTACACCTTC.

The rearrangement joins TRBV7-7 to TRBJ2-1; D perhaps matches TRBD2 (6 bases). V was trimmed by 5 bases and J by 4 bases, leaving 21 bases between them. Germline V lookup: CDR1 SSHAT, CDR2 FNYEAQ (reference sequence). The CDR3 is made up of 17 amino acids. The CDR3 DNA reads as TGTGCCAGCAGCACATCGCCTTCTCGGGGGAGTTACAATGAGCAGTTCTTC. Amino acid sequence: CASSTSPSRGSYNEQFF.

This clone was seen a single time. V is TRBV12-3 or TRBV12-4 and J is TRBJ2-7; D uncertain. This CDR3 has 12 amino acids. With 3 bases removed from V and 2 bases from J, the gap between germline ends came to 5 bases. The CDR3 reads CASSFLAYEQYF. In nucleotides, the CDR3 is TGTGCCAGCAGTTTCTTAGCCTACGAGCAGTACTTC.

The rearrangement uses TRBV19 and TRBJ1-6; the D is unclear. Germline CDR1 reads LNHDA; CDR2 reads SQIVND (reference sequence). With 7 bases removed from V and 6 bases from J, the gap between germline ends came to 13 bases. The CDR3 runs 14 residues. CDR3 amino acids: CASTPRDTNSPLHF. The CDR3 region has the DNA TGTGCCAGTACCCCCCGCGACACTAATTCACCCCTCCACTTT. The full variable domain, in which reference TRBV19 and TRBJ1-6 provide the parts outside the CDR3, is DGGITQSPKYLFRKEGQNVTLSCEQNLNHDAMYWYRQDPGQGLRLIYYSQIVNDFQKGDIAEGYSVSREKKESFPLTVTSAQKNPTAFYLCASTPRDTNSPLHFGNGTRLTVT.

The J gene is TRBJ2-3, the V gene TRBV4-1, with 7 bases aligning to TRBD2. Per germline, CDR1 MGHRA and CDR2 YSYEKL. The CDR3 runs 14 residues. J was trimmed by 4 bases and V by 5 bases; bases with no gene match: 6. CDR3: CASSWTRFPDTQYF. The CDR3, as DNA: TGCGCCAGCAGCTGGACTAGATTCCCAGATACGCAGTATTTT.

The CDR3 region is CASSEYMREGDEQFF. CDR3 nucleotides: TGTGCCAGCAGTGAATATATGAGGGAGGGGGATGAGCAGTTCTTC. V gene TRBV25-1 combines with J gene TRBJ2-1; maybe TRBD2 (7 bases). Germline lookup yields CDR1 MGHDK and CDR2 SYGVNS. Trimming removed 0 bases from V and 8 bases from J, with 14 bases in between. The CDR3 length is 15 residues.

This chain uses TRBV4-3 with TRBJ2-2, with 7 bases fitting TRBD2. The CDR3 has 17 amino acids. The J segment lost 1 base and the V segment lost 1 base, leaving 6 bases of the junction unmatched. Germline V gene sequence: CDR1 LGHNA, CDR2 YSLEER. The CDR3 loop reads CASSQVVASGNTGELFF. CDR3 nucleotides: TGCGCCAGCAGCCAAGTAGTGGCTAGCGGGAACACCGGGGAGCTGTTTTTT.

Points on this clone: Germline is not matched at one junction end, which may reflect a read error. The chain joins TRBV4-1 to TRBJ2-6, with D possibly TRBD2 on 5 matching bases. Germline V gene data show CDR1 as MGHRA and CDR2 as YSYEKL. The length of the CDR3 is 18 residues. As DNA, the CDR3 is TGCGCCCGCAGCCGACCGGGATTCTCAATCTCTGGGGCCAACGTCCTGACTTTC. Its translation: CARSRPGFSISGANVLTF.

This rearrangement joins TRBV5-1 to TRBJ2-7; 10 positions agree with TRBD1. V dropped 4 bases and J dropped 5; count of bases not matched to a gene: 9. The CDR3 extends over 15 amino acids. CDR1 SGHRS and CDR2 YFSETQ come from the germline V gene. CDR3 loop: CASSTEGQGIDEQYF. Written as DNA, the CDR3 is TGCGCCAGCAGCACTGAGGGACAGGGGATCGACGAGCAGTACTTC.

The V and J genes are TRBV3-1 (or the pseudogene TRBV3-2) and TRBJ1-5; D is unresolved. Trimming stripped 0 bases from V and 4 bases from J, with 10 bases between. CDR3 length: 15 amino acids. In germline, CDR1 is LGHDT, CDR2 YNNKEL (reference sequence). In DNA form, the CDR3 reads TGTGCCAGCAGCCAAGATCTGAGTGCAAATCAGCCCCAGCATTTT. Residues: CASSQDLSANQPQHF.

This clone came up once. The V and J genes are TRBV7-8 and TRBJ1-3; D possibly corresponds to TRBD1 (5 bases). Germline CDR1 and CDR2: SGHVS and FQNEAQ. This CDR3 comprises 13 residues. V shed 5 bases and J shed 4 bases, with 9 bases lying between them. In DNA, the CDR3 is TGTGCCAGCAGCACCCGGGGGGGAAACACCATATATTTT. It codes for CASSTRGGNTIYF. The full variable domain, with the rest looked up from reference TRBV7-8 and TRBJ1-3, is GAGVSQSPRYKVAKRGQDVALRCDPISGHVSLFWYQQALGQGPEFLTYFQNEAQLDKSGLPSDRFFAERPEGSVSTLKIQRTQQEDSAVYLCASSTRGGNTIYFGEGSWLTVV.

V usage is TRBV3-1 (or the pseudogene TRBV3-2) and J usage is TRBJ1-1; the D is unclear. Trimming took 8 bases from V and 4 from J, leaving 8 bases between them. The CDR3 is 11 amino acids. CDR1 is LGHDT, CDR2 YNNKEL, per germline (reference sequence). The CDR3 coding sequence is TGTGCCAGCCGGAGTGGCACTGAAGCTTTCTTT. It codes for CASRSGTEAFF.

The genes are TRBV27 and TRBJ1-4; D possibly corresponds to TRBD1 (6 bases). Trimming removed 8 bases at V and 8 bases at J, with 18 bases between. In germline, CDR1 is MNHEY, CDR2 SMNVEV (reference sequence). This CDR3 is 14 amino acids long. CDR3 amino acids: CASSMRGQSEKLFF. CDR3 coding DNA: TGTGCCAGCTCAATGCGCGGACAGAGCGAAAAACTGTTTTTT.

The gene calls are TRBV3-1 (or the pseudogene TRBV3-2) and TRBJ1-2, with TRBD1 matching over 11 bases. Trimming took 5 bases from V and 6 from J; bases not matched to a gene: 5. This CDR3 is 14 amino acids long. Germline CDR1 reads LGHDT; CDR2 reads YNNKEL (reference sequence). The CDR3 region has the DNA TGTGCCAGCAGCTGGTCGGACAGGGGGCATGGCTACACCTTC. This encodes CASSWSDRGHGYTF.

The chain couples TRBV9 to TRBJ1-1; TRBD1 might be the D (5 bases). Germline V gene sequence: CDR1 SGDLS, CDR2 YYNGEE. V was trimmed by 2 bases and J by 4 bases, leaving 12 bases between them. This CDR3 is 14 amino acids long. The CDR3 region has the DNA TGTGCCAGCAGCGTTTCAGGGCTAGGCACTGAAGCTTTCTTT. Amino acid sequence: CASSVSGLGTEAFF.

This clone was seen a single time. The chain links TRBV6-5 to TRBJ1-5; a weak D match, TRBD1 (5 bases). V lost 6 bases and J lost 0, with 12 bases in between. Germline CDR1 and CDR2: MNHEY and SVGAGI. The CDR3 is 15 residues long. CDR3: CASRAGGGSNQPQHF. The DNA for the CDR3 is TGTGCCAGCAGAGCTGGGGGGGGTAGCAATCAGCCCCAGCATTTT.